This T cell receptor beta chain was profiled in a study of T cells in Graves' hyperthyroidism and ophthalmopathy. Study-level findings and limits: From stable hyperthyroidism, ophthalmopathy was set apart by a 13 V-J model.

Amplified TCR beta CDR3 regions derived from RNA transcripts. An initial round of RT-PCR targeting the TCR CDR3 relied on the HTBI primer set. TCRdb used MiXCR to reprocess the multiplex PCR reads, holding one entry per CDR3 protein. The data hold roughly 250,000 distinct CDR3 sequences, with about 20% observed a single time. This clonotype has more than one count but fewer than ten. Its antigen remains unidentified. Uncontrolled infections, other autoimmune diseases, pregnancy or lactation led to exclusion of patients. V shed 3 bases, J shed 0 bases, and the junction held 4 bases outside the gene matches. In germline, CDR1 is DFQATT, CDR2 SNEGSKA (reference sequence). The CDR3 loop spans 15 amino acids.

The specimen was blood. The chain combines TRBV20-1 with TRBJ2-2; 7 nucleotides agree with TRBD1. This receptor was taken from a young man with Graves' ophthalmopathy. In nucleotides, the CDR3 is TGCAGTGCTAGCCGTGGGACAGCGAACACCGGGGAGCTGTTTTTT. Its translation is CSASRGTANTGELFF.